A single sample gave rise to the 18 T cell receptor beta chains below, sequenced in a study of blood T cell repertoires in COVID-19. Sequenced by immunoSEQ multiplex PCR; TCRdb stores in-frame clones only, minus some. The sample lists about 250,000 clones, approximately 92% occurring once. Sequencing was carried out using PBMCs or T cells enriched from blood (not recorded which). Receptor source: a young woman who had recovered from COVID-19.

The V and J genes are TRBV9 and TRBJ2-3; 11 bases match TRBD2. CDR3 length: 16 residues. V gave up 0 bases and J gave up 5 bases; unmatched junction bases: 5. The germline gives CDR1 SGDLS, CDR2 YYNGEE. The CDR3 loop is CASSVASGGIGDTQYF. Written as DNA, the CDR3 is TGTGCCAGCAGCGTAGCTAGCGGGGGGATAGGAGATACGCAGTATTTT.

The gene calls are TRBV2 and TRBJ2-4; D unclear. This CDR3 is 11 amino acids long. V was trimmed by 5 bases and J by 4 bases, leaving 3 bases between them. The V gene's germline CDR1 is SNHLY and CDR2 FYNNEI. The CDR3 DNA reads TGTGCCAGCAGTCCTAAAAACATTCAGTACTTC. Translation gives CASSPKNIQYF.

The V call is TRBV5-4, the J call TRBJ1-2, with D unclear. There are 15 residues in the CDR3. The germline V gene encodes CDR1 SGHNT and CDR2 YYREEE (reference sequence). V was trimmed by 6 bases and J by 4 bases, leaving 19 bases between them. CDR3 in amino acids: CASISTPDGLYGYTF. The CDR3 region has the DNA TGTGCCAGCATCAGTACGCCGGACGGACTCTATGGCTACACCTTC.

This chain uses TRBV18 with TRBJ2-7, with D hard to call. Trimming took 6 bases from V and 7 from J, leaving 19 bases between them. From germline, CDR1 is KGHSH and CDR2 LQKENI. The CDR3 extends over 14 amino acids. The CDR3 DNA sequence: TGTGCCAGCTCCTCAGGATGGAACGCGACAGAGCAGTACTTC. This sequence encodes CASSSGWNATEQYF.

The chain has TRBV9 and TRBJ2-3; TRBD2 matches 8 bases. The CDR3 runs 16 residues. J gave up 0 bases and V 1 base, and 4 bases lay outside the gene matches. Germline V CDR1 and CDR2: SGDLS, YYNGEE. This CDR3 is CASSVTASGSTDTQYF. DNA for the CDR3: TGTGCCAGCAGCGTAACAGCTAGCGGGAGCACAGATACGCAGTATTTT.

The V and J genes are TRBV3-1 (or the pseudogene TRBV3-2) and TRBJ2-7, with D unclear. The V end lost 1 base, the J end lost 2 bases, and 12 bases lay between the germline ends. This CDR3 comprises 15 residues. Germline CDR1 and CDR2: LGHDT and YNNKEL (reference sequence). CDR3 nucleotide sequence: TGTGCCAGCAGCCAAGGGGCAGGTTGGGCCTACGAGCAGTACTTC. It yields the protein CASSQGAGWAYEQYF.

The V call is TRBV5-4, the J call TRBJ1-4, with D uncertain. Trimming shortened V by 6 bases and J by 5 bases, and 20 bases separated the two germline ends. The CDR3 contains 16 residues. Germline assignment: CDR1 SGHNT and CDR2 YYREEE (reference sequence). CDR3 loop: CASTFAGGKQNEKLFF. CDR3 coding DNA: TGTGCCAGCACCTTTGCGGGCGGGAAGCAGAATGAAAAACTGTTTTTT.

The rearrangement joins TRBV10-2 to TRBJ1-1, with TRBD1 as a possible D gene (5 bases). Trimming removed 4 bases at V and 2 bases at J, with 11 bases between. Germline V lookup: CDR1 WSHSY, CDR2 SAAADI. CDR3 size: 14 residues. CDR3 sequence reads: CASSVATVNTEAFF. The DNA for the CDR3 is TGCGCCAGCAGTGTCGCGACAGTCAACACTGAAGCTTTCTTT.

The chain joins TRBV7-2 to TRBJ2-7; D call uncertain. Germline values: CDR1 SGHTA, CDR2 FQGNSA. This CDR3 comprises 13 residues. The V and J ends lost 7 bases and 2 bases respectively, with 12 bases between them. CDR3 sequence: CASIQAFAYEQYF. CDR3 coding DNA: TGTGCCAGCATCCAGGCTTTTGCCTACGAGCAGTACTTC.

V gene TRBV10-3 combines with J gene TRBJ2-2, with TRBD1 identical over 9 bases. The germline V gene encodes CDR1 ENHRY and CDR2 SYGVKD. V lost 4 bases to trimming and J lost 5 bases; unmatched junction nucleotides: 5. CDR3 size: 15 residues. The DNA of the CDR3 is TGTGCCATCAGTGGGACAGGGGTTGCGACCGGGGAGCTGTTTTTT. Protein sequence: CAISGTGVATGELFF.

V and J are TRBV19 and TRBJ1-1; D perhaps matches TRBD1 (6 bases). CDR3 length: 13 amino acids. V lost 3 bases and J 6 bases, leaving 11 bases between the germline ends. CDR1 and CDR2 (germline): LNHDA, SQIVND (reference sequence). CDR3 amino acids: CASSITGTPEAFF. In DNA, the CDR3 is TGTGCCAGTAGTATCACCGGGACACCTGAAGCTTTCTTT.

The rearrangement joins TRBV19 to TRBJ2-1, with 7 bases identical to TRBD1. The CDR3 sequence is 15 residues long. Per germline, CDR1 LNHDA and CDR2 SQIVND (reference sequence). With 6 bases clipped from V and 3 bases from J, the junction kept 8 bases outside the gene matches. CDR3 amino acids: CASSSTGWIYNEQFF. The CDR3 region has the DNA TGTGCCAGTAGCTCGACAGGGTGGATCTACAATGAGCAGTTCTTC.

This chain joins TRBV6-5 and TRBJ1-1; D is undetermined. CDR1 is MNHEY, CDR2 SVGAGI, per germline. The length of the CDR3 is 15 residues. Trimming removed 6 bases at V and 6 bases at J, with 20 bases between. This chain's CDR3 is CASRSIGVGDAEAFF. The CDR3 region has the DNA TGTGCCAGCAGGTCGATCGGGGTGGGTGACGCTGAAGCTTTCTTT.

For this clone: A read error may produce the germline difference seen at one junction end. The CDR3 DNA reads TGTGCTAGCAGCCTCGGGACAGGGGGAGGTGTCGATGAAAAACTGTTTTTT. Encoded protein: CASSLGTGGGVDEKLFF. J is TRBJ1-4 and V is TRBV7-7; 11 nucleotides line up with TRBD1. The CDR3 is made up of 17 amino acids. The germline CDR1 and CDR2 sequences are SSHAT and FNYEAQ (reference sequence).

V and J are TRBV2 and TRBJ1-5; possible D gene TRBD1, 6 bases. With 6 bases removed from V and 6 bases from J, the gap between germline ends came to 15 bases. This CDR3 contains 14 residues. Per germline, CDR1 SNHLY and CDR2 FYNNEI. CDR3 region: CASRQGGTGQPQHF. For the CDR3, the DNA is TGTGCCAGCAGACAAGGGGGAACCGGTCAGCCCCAGCATTTT.

The J gene is TRBJ1-2, the V gene TRBV20-1; TRBD1 might be the D (5 bases). V gave up 4 bases and J gave up 4 bases, with 7 bases separating them. Germline V gene lookup returns CDR1 DFQATT and CDR2 SNEGSKA (reference sequence). The CDR3 has 11 residues. Written as DNA, the CDR3 is TGCAGTGCTAAGGACATCTATGGCTACACCTTC. Amino acids: CSAKDIYGYTF.

The chain links TRBV11-2 to TRBJ2-7; possible D gene TRBD1, 5 bases. This CDR3 has 15 residues. With 2 bases removed from V and 4 bases from J, the gap between germline ends came to 15 bases. Germline-derived CDR1 and CDR2 are SGHAT and FQNNGV. The CDR3, as DNA: TGTGCCAGCAGCTTAATACGACAGCTTTCTTACGAGCAGTACTTC. As protein: CASSLIRQLSYEQYF. Variable domain in full (rest from reference TRBV11-2 and TRBJ2-7): EAGVAQSPRYKIIEKRQSVAFWCNPISGHATLYWYQQILGQGPKLLIQFQNNGVVDDSQLPKDRFSAERLKGVDSTLKIQPAKLEDSAVYLCASSLIRQLSYEQYFGPGTRLTVT.

The genes are TRBV5-8 and TRBJ1-5, with 7 bases lining up with TRBD1. The germline CDR1 and CDR2 sequences are SGHTS and YDEGEE. The CDR3 extends over 15 amino acids. The trim removed 4 bases at V and 4 bases at J, leaving 8 bases unmatched. The CDR3 spells CASSRMGTANQPQHF. CDR3 nucleotide sequence: TGTGCCAGCAGCAGGATGGGGACAGCGAATCAGCCCCAGCATTTT.